This T cell receptor beta chain was sequenced during a study of beta chain features in type 1 diabetes. One heparinised draw, averaging roughly 110 mL, was taken per donor. It was via CD45RO/CCR7/CD25/CD127/CD95/CD27 that CD4+ naive, central memory, regulatory and stem cell-like memory cells were sorted. Since all of the isolated RNA was reverse transcribed, expressed TCRB transcripts were what got sequenced. Generated by immunoSEQ multiplex PCR, the TCRdb table keeps only in-frame clones and is missing some. The sample gives hundreds of thousands of clones, 11% to 15% of which show up once; roughly 0.04% is in the top ten. General study findings and limits: Naive, central memory and regulatory TCRB repertoires appeared more similar among patients than healthy donors. Type 1 diabetes patients had TCRB CDR3s that were shorter (moderately but significantly so) in all four CD4+ subsets.

The CDR3 contains 15 residues. Germline V gene data show CDR1 as SGHTA and CDR2 as FQGTGA. The V segment lost 5 bases and the J segment 3 bases; nucleotides outside the gene matches: 8. This clone was counted only a few times. The antigen is not known. The chain recombines TRBV7-3 with TRBJ2-3; 7 bases map to TRBD2. Sequencing was done on a sample of naive CD4+ T cells from blood. The TCR comes from a young man with type 1 diabetes. CDR3 region: CASSPWGGGTDTQYF. DNA of the CDR3: TGTGCCAGCAGCCCCTGGGGCGGGGGAACAGATACGCAGTATTTT.